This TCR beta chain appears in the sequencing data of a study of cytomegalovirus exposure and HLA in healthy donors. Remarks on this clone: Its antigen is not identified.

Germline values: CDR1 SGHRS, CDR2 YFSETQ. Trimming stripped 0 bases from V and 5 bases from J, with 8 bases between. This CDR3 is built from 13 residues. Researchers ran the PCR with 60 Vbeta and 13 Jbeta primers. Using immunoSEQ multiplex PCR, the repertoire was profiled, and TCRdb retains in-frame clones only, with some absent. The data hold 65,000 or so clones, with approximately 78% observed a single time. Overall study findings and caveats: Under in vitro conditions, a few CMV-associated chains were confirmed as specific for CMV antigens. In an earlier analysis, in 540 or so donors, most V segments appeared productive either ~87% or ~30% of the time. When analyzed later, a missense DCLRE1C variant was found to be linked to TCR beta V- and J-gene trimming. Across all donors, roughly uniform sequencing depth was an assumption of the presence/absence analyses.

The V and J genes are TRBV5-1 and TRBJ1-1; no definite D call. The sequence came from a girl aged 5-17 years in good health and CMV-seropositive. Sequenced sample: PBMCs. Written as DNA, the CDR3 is TGCGCCAGCAGCTTGGGAACAACAACTGAAGCTTTCTTT. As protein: CASSLGTTTEAFF.